These 7 T cell receptor beta chains originate from one sample sequenced in a study of blood T cell repertoires in COVID-19. Sequencing used immunoSEQ multiplex PCR; TCRdb keeps in-frame clones, though not all of them. The sample has roughly 150,000 clones; around 84% are singletons. Sequenced material: PBMCs or T cells enriched from blood (not recorded which). These receptor sequences come from a woman aged 45-65 years who had recovered from COVID-19.

This clone appeared a few times. V usage is TRBV7-3 and J usage is TRBJ1-1; no reliable D call. Germline V lookup: CDR1 SGHTA, CDR2 FQGTGA. V lost 3 bases to trimming and J lost 7 bases, with 12 bases between them. The CDR3 has 13 amino acids. This CDR3 reads CASSLVEGGEAFF. Written as DNA, the CDR3 is TGTGCCAGCAGCTTGGTAGAAGGCGGTGAAGCTTTCTTT.

This sequence joins TRBV5-1 and TRBJ1-1; D is ambiguous. Trimming took off 2 bases at V and 1 base at J, with 6 bases between the two ends. The CDR3 contains 13 residues. Germline assignment: CDR1 SGHRS and CDR2 YFSETQ. The CDR3 nucleotides read TGCGCCAGCAGCTTTGCCGGGAACACTGAAGCTTTCTTT. It codes for CASSFAGNTEAFF.

This chain links TRBV7-9 with TRBJ1-6; no reliable D call. V gave up 2 bases and J gave up 10 bases, with 12 bases separating them. The CDR3 covers 14 residues. Germline CDR1 reads SEHNR; CDR2 reads FQNEAQ (reference sequence). CDR3: CASSLIGERSPLHF. The CDR3 nucleotides read TGTGCCAGCAGCTTAATCGGGGAGAGATCACCCCTCCACTTT.

The V call is TRBV5-4, the J call TRBJ1-2; D possibly corresponds to TRBD1 (5 bases). Germline V gene data show CDR1 as SGHNT and CDR2 as YYREEE (reference sequence). This CDR3 is 15 amino acids long. Deletions cut 2 bases from V and 2 bases from J, with 13 bases between. The CDR3 sequence is CASSFLSAGNYGYTF. The CDR3 DNA reads as TGTGCCAGCAGCTTCCTATCGGCAGGGAACTATGGCTACACCTTC.

This clone has just one count. The rearrangement links TRBV19 to TRBJ2-3; D call uncertain. This CDR3 comprises 13 residues. Trimming stripped 4 bases from V and 4 bases from J, with 9 bases between. Germline CDR1 reads LNHDA; CDR2 reads SQIVND (reference sequence). This chain's CDR3 is CASSNSLSDTQYF. For the CDR3, the DNA is TGTGCCAGTAGTAACAGCCTCTCAGATACGCAGTATTTT.

The CDR3 DNA sequence: TGTGCCAGCAGTTCCCTACAGGGGCCAGTTGGCAATCAGCCCCAGCATTTT. Translation: CASSSLQGPVGNQPQHF. The chain carries TRBV28 and TRBJ1-5; 7 bases map to TRBD1. The V and J ends lost 4 bases and 2 bases, in that order; junction bases with no gene match: 11. Germline loops: CDR1 MDHEN, CDR2 SYDVKM. The CDR3 is made up of 17 amino acids.

The gene calls are TRBV11-3 and TRBJ2-1; 10 bases map to TRBD2. Germline V gene sequence: CDR1 SGHNT, CDR2 YENEEA. The ends lost 4 bases at V and 4 bases at J; junction bases unmatched: 13. The CDR3 is 18 amino acids. CDR3 DNA: TGTGCCAGCAGCTCCCCCGTTTCTAGCGGGGGCGGGTACAATGAGCAGTTCTTC. It specifies CASSSPVSSGGGYNEQFF.